A selection of T cell receptor beta chains follows, all from one sample in a study of glioma-infiltrating T cells. TCRdb called the multiplex PCR reads again in MiXCR, with one record for every CDR3 protein. The sample includes about 140,000 distinct CDR3 sequences, roughly two fifths of them seen just once. Sequences were obtained from glioma tissue, nonneoplastic brain tissue, or PBMCs (not recorded which). The receptors derive from a human donor with low-grade glioma or glioblastoma, undergoing nonglioma brain surgery, or in good health (not recorded which). Both conserved end residues are trimmed from each CDR3. The order of the fields is V gene, J gene, CDR3 protein.

>TRBV20-1|TRBJ2-7
SAREQGAYEQY
>TRBV6-1|TRBJ2-7
ASSLMGTEPYEQY
>TRBV6-1|TRBJ2-7
ASRARTYEQY
>TRBV20-1|TRBJ1-1
SARSQGSGNTEAF
>TRBV5-1|TRBJ2-3
ASSSGTRYTDTQY
>TRBV28|TRBJ2-7
ASSLQSLQGYYEQY
>TRBV27|TRBJ2-3
ASRVAPSTDTQY
>TRBV27|TRBJ2-1
ASRLKPPSGNEQF
>TRBV20-1|TRBJ1-1
SASQGFMNTEAF
>TRBV11-2|TRBJ2-7
ASRGGHYEQY
>TRBV4-3|TRBJ1-4
ASSQVEGEKLF
>TRBV27|TRBJ1-6
ASSPRTVLDSPLH
>TRBV12-3/TRBV12-4|TRBJ2-3
ASSSGGRGLGDTQY
>TRBV4-3|TRBJ2-3
ASSRGWADTQY
>TRBV11-2|TRBJ2-1
ASGTGTGSGEQF
>TRBV6-1|TRBJ2-7
ASSEARHYEQY
>TRBV20-1|TRBJ1-4
SARGGAEKLF
>TRBV27|TRBJ2-5
ASKVAGGGETQY
>TRBV12-3/TRBV12-4|TRBJ2-7
ASRRSGGHEQY
>TRBV20-1|TRBJ1-2
SARDRPGTNYGYT
>TRBV7-9|TRBJ2-2
ASSFRPYPDPRAGELF
>TRBV6-1|TRBJ1-1
ASEQGGLSYTEAF
>TRBV27|TRBJ1-2
ASSLASQGRTGYT
>TRBV29-1|TRBJ2-7
SVEDSRGYEQY
>TRBV6-1|TRBJ2-7
ASSPTTGYEQY
>TRBV12-3/TRBV12-4|TRBJ2-6
ATAAGGSNVLT
>TRBV28|TRBJ2-7
ASSLETDSSEQY
>TRBV9|TRBJ2-7
ASSVTGTNYEQY
>TRBV24-1|TRBJ2-7
ATGPGESQLGEQY